What follows describes a single TCR beta chain. The sample is drawn from a study of blood T cell repertoires in COVID-19. Per the original data handling: By means of reference gene primer amplification, nucleated cell counts were estimated. Profiling relied on immunoSEQ multiplex PCR, and the TCRdb table lists in-frame clones only, not all of them. V and J calls and clone size are copied from that table; D and trimming were computed from the DNA. The sample shows about 140,000 clones, around nine tenths of them seen only once. J gave up 4 bases and V 3 bases, and 3 bases lay outside the gene matches. Per the germline V gene, CDR1 is SGDLS and CDR2 is YYNGEE. CDR3 length equals 15 residues.

The TCR was taken from a woman aged 40 to 50 with acute or convalescent COVID-19. What was sequenced was peripheral blood. This chain uses TRBV9 with TRBJ2-2, with 10 bases matching TRBD1. The CDR3 DNA sequence: TGTGCCAGCAGCGCCTGGACAGGGGGCACCGGGGAGCTGTTTTTT. Amino acid sequence: CASSAWTGGTGELFF. Combining the CDR3 with reference TRBV9 and TRBJ2-2 gives the whole variable domain DSGVTQTPKHLITATGQRVTLRCSPRSGDLSVYWYQQSLDQGLQFLIQYYNGEERAKGNILERFSAQQFPDLHSELNLSSLELGDSALYFCASSAWTGGTGELFFGEGSRLTVL.